This is a list of T cell receptor beta chains from one sample in a study of cytomegalovirus exposure and HLA in healthy donors. Sequencing used immunoSEQ multiplex PCR; TCRdb keeps in-frame clones, though not all of them. The profile shows tens of thousands of clones, about three quarters of them singletons. Source material: PBMCs. Receptor source: a male donor in good health and CMV-seronegative. Each CDR3 is given with its conserved first and last residue. A D gene is named only where the DNA matches it firmly. Clone size, where shown, is once, few, many, or a class for clones that have expanded.

length | J | size | D | V | CDR3 | DNA
15 | TRBJ2-2 | NA | NA | TRBV18 | CASSPFTGVSGELFF | TGTGCCAGCTCACCATTTACGGGAGTATCCGGGGAGCTGTTTTTT
14 | TRBJ2-7 | NA | NA | TRBV10-1 | CAVTPARRVGEQYF | TGCGCCGTTACTCCGGCACGCAGGGTTGGGGAGCAGTACTTC
15 | TRBJ1-2 | NA | NA | TRBV4-2 | CASSQDRAGVGGYTF | TGTGCCAGCAGCCAAGATAGGGCAGGGGTGGGCGGCTACACCTTC
17 | TRBJ2-3 | NA | NA | TRBV11-2 | CASSFREPTGSTDTQYF | TGTGCCAGCAGCTTCAGAGAGCCCACGGGGAGCACAGATACGCAGTATTTT
15 | TRBJ2-7 | NA | NA | TRBV21-1 | CASSIDYSGSYEQYF | TGTGCCAGCAGCATCGATTACAGCGGCTCCTATGAGCAGTACTTC
13 | TRBJ1-2 | few | TRBD1 | TRBV18 | CASSQTGRYGYTF | TGTGCCAGCTCACAGACAGGGCGATATGGCTACACCTTC
14 | TRBJ2-3 | NA | TRBD1 | TRBV18 | CASSPGQGAYTQYF | TGTGCCAGCTCACCCGGACAGGGGGCATATACGCAGTATTTT
15 | TRBJ2-1 | NA | NA | TRBV11-3 | CASSLRGGGGGEQFF | TGTGCCAGCAGCTTAAGAGGAGGGGGAGGGGGGGAGCAGTTCTTC
15 | TRBJ2-3 | NA | TRBD2 | TRBV7-2 | CASRRDREATHTQYF | TGTGCCAGCAGGCGGGATCGGGAGGCGACACATACGCAGTATTTT
11 | TRBJ2-7 | NA | NA | TRBV6-5 | CASSDDSELYF | TGTGCCAGCAGTGACGACAGCGAGCTGTACTTC
19 | TRBJ2-2 | NA | TRBD2 | TRBV19 | CASQAIAFTGGRNTGELFF | TGTGCCAGCCAAGCAATCGCGTTCACAGGCGGGAGAAACACCGGGGAGCTGTTTTTT
15 | TRBJ2-7 | NA | TRBD1 | TRBV19 | CASSIGGGINYEQYF | TGTGCCAGTAGTATAGGAGGGGGCATAAACTACGAGCAGTACTTC
15 | TRBJ2-1 | NA | NA | TRBV11-3 | CASSLFGEGVTEQFF | TGTGCCAGCAGCTTATTTGGAGAAGGTGTCACTGAGCAGTTCTTC
16 | TRBJ2-1 | NA | TRBD2 | TRBV30 | CAWSIPLAGSYNEQFF | TGTGCCTGGAGTATACCCCTAGCGGGGAGCTACAATGAGCAGTTCTTC
15 | TRBJ2-1 | NA | NA | TRBV9 | CASSASGTAYNEQFF | TGTGCCAGCAGCGCATCCGGGACTGCCTACAATGAGCAGTTCTTC
14 | TRBJ2-2 | NA | NA | TRBV10-3 | CAPVRTENTGELFF | TGTGCCCCCGTTCGGACAGAAAACACCGGGGAGCTGTTTTTT
15 | TRBJ1-6 | NA | NA | TRBV10-3 | CAISELGEVNSPLHF | TGTGCCATCAGTGAGTTGGGGGAGGTAAATTCACCCCTCCACTTT
15 | TRBJ1-3 | NA | TRBD1 | TRBV5-1 | CASSGDRGPGNTIYF | TGCGCCAGCAGCGGGGACAGGGGGCCTGGAAACACCATATATTTT
13 | TRBJ2-7 | few | NA | TRBV27 | CASSFSREREQYF | TGTGCCAGCAGTTTCTCGAGAGAACGAGAGCAGTACTTC
14 | TRBJ2-7 | NA | TRBD2 | TRBV5-1 | CASKREGVSYEQYF | TGCGCCAGCAAGCGGGAGGGGGTCTCCTACGAGCAGTACTTC